The present entry profiles one T cell receptor (beta chain) with its context. Its target is not known. Germline values: CDR1 LNHDA, CDR2 SQIVND (reference sequence). CDR3 length: 14 amino acids. V was clipped by 4 bases and J by 5 bases; unmatched bases: 4. The data were taken from a study of T cell responses to AZD1222 COVID-19 vaccine. The overall study: Pooling covered second doses at about 4 or about 12 weeks. Study-level points and caveats: An increase in Spike-specific TCR breadth and depth was observed after two AZD1222 doses. Only 5 to 7 AZD1222 recipients were seropositive at baseline.

Clones were read by immunoSEQ multiplex PCR, and TCRdb kept only the in-frame ones, dropping some. The data contain about 150,000 clones, just over 90% of them singletons. This chain connects TRBV19 to TRBJ1-1, with 10 positions matching TRBD1. This clonotype was sampled from an adult in good health. The sample in question was peripheral blood, obtained on day 0 of AZD1222 vaccination. CDR3: CASSRDRGQTEAFF. As DNA, the CDR3 is TGTGCCAGTAGTAGGGACAGGGGTCAGACTGAAGCTTTCTTT.